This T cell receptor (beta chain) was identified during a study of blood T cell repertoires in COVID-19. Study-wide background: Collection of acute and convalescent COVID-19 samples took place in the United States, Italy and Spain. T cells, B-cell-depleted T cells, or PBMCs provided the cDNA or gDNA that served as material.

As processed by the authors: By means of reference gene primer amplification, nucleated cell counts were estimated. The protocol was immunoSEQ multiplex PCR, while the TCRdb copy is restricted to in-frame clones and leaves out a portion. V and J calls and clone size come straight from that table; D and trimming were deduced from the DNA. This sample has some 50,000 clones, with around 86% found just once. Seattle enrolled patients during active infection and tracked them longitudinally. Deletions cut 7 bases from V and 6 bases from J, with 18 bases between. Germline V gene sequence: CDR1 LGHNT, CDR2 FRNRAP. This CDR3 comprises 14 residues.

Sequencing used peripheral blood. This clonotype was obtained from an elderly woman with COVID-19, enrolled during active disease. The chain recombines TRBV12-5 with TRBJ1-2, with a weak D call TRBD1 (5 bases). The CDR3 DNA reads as TGTGCTAGTGCCCTTCCCCCGACAGTAAATGGCTACACCTTC. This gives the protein CASALPPTVNGYTF.